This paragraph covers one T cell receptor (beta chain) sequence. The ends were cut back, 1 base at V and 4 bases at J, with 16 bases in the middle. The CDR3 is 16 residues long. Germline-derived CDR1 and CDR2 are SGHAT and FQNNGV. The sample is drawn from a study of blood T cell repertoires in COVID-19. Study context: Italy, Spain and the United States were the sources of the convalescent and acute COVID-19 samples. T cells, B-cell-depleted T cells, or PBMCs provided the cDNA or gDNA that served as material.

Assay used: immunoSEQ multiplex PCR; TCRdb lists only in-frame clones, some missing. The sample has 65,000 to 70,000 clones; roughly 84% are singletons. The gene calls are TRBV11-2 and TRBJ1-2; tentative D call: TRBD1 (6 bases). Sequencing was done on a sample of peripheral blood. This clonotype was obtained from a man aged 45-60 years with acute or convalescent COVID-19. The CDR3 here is CASSLGTALTLYGYTF. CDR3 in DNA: TGTGCCAGCAGCTTAGGGACAGCCCTGACTCTCTATGGCTACACCTTC.